This TCR beta chain was obtained from a study of T cells in Graves' hyperthyroidism and ophthalmopathy. General study points: Peripheral blood also featured most of the thyroid clonotypes expanded above 0.001.

TCR beta CDR3 regions were amplified from RNA. The HTBI set primed first-round TCR CDR3 RT-PCR. TCRdb passed the multiplex PCR reads through MiXCR, listing each CDR3 protein once. The table lists around 760,000 distinct CDR3 sequences, roughly 32% of them singletons. From 10 ml of fresh peripheral blood, PBMCs were isolated. A note on this clonotype: As yet, its antigen is unknown. Being one base from a much bigger clone, this may be a read error. Likely a read error: the CDR3 ends without its conserved phenylalanine or tryptophan.

Per germline, CDR1 SEHNR and CDR2 FQNEAQ (reference sequence). The CDR3 consists of 14 residues. The V and J ends lost 5 bases and 0 bases respectively, with 11 bases between them. The clonotype comes from a woman aged 40 to 50 with Graves' hyperthyroidism. Sequencing input: blood. The chain uses TRBV7-9 and TRBJ2-7, with D perhaps matching TRBD1 (5 bases). CDR3 coding DNA: TGTGCCAGCAGCCAATACAGGAGCTCCTACGAGCAGTACCTC. Translated: CASSQYRSSYEQYL.